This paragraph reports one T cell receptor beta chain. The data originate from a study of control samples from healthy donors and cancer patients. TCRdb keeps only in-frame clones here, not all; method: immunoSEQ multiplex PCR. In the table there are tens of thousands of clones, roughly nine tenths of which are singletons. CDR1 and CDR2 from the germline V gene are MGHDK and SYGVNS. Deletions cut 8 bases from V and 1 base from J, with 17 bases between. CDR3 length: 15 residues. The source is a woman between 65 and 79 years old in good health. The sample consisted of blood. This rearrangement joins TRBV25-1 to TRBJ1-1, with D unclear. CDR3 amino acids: CASVDGRWGNTEAFF. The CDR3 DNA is TGTGCCAGCGTCGACGGCCGTTGGGGGAACACTGAAGCTTTCTTT.